The next 6 T cell receptor beta chains were all read from a single sample in a study of blood T cell repertoires in COVID-19. Repertoires were generated with immunoSEQ multiplex PCR, while TCRdb's copy carries only in-frame clones and drops some. The sample gives approximately 100,000 clones, 75% to 90% of which show up once; about 18% is in the top ten. The sequencing input was peripheral blood. All receptors derive from a woman aged 60 to 75 with acute or convalescent COVID-19.

The rearrangement links TRBV4-2 to TRBJ2-1, with TRBD2 matching over 9 bases. V was clipped by 2 bases and J by 3 bases; unmatched bases: 5. The CDR3 is 16 residues long. Germline CDR1 LGHNA, CDR2 YNFKEQ. The DNA for the CDR3 is TGTGCCAGCAGCCAAATAGCGGGGGATATCTACAATGAGCAGTTCTTC. Translated, it gives CASSQIAGDIYNEQFF.

The genes are TRBV29-1 and TRBJ1-1; no definite D call. This CDR3 comprises 14 residues. CDR1 is SQVTM, CDR2 ANQGSEA, per germline. The V and J ends lost 6 bases and 4 bases respectively, with 18 bases between them. Here the CDR3 reads CSVLSAGMGTEAFF. The CDR3 DNA sequence: TGCAGCGTCCTAAGCGCGGGGATGGGCACTGAAGCTTTCTTT.

The V gene is TRBV11-1, the J gene TRBJ2-5; 8 bases match TRBD2. After removal of 3 bases from V and 4 bases from J, the junction contained 10 bases not matched to a gene. This CDR3 is built from 16 residues. Germline V gene data show CDR1 as SGHAT and CDR2 as FQDESV (reference sequence). The CDR3 is CASSFRGGRDRETQYF. The CDR3 bases are TGTGCCAGCAGCTTCCGCGGGGGGCGGGACCGAGAGACCCAGTACTTC. Based on the CDR3 plus reference TRBV11-1 and TRBJ2-5, the full variable domain is EAEVAQSPRYKITEKSQAVAFWCDPISGHATLYWYRQILGQGPELLVQFQDESVVDDSQLPKDRFSAERLKGVDSTLKIQPAELGDSAMYLCASSFRGGRDRETQYFGPGTRLLVL.

This clone was seen only once. The chain is built from TRBV5-1 and TRBJ1-2; no firm D call. CDR3 length: 14 amino acids. Germline CDR1 and CDR2: SGHRS and YFSETQ. Trimming left V 0 bases short and J 3 bases short, with 9 bases between. The CDR3 loop is CASSLGSRDYGYTF. Written as DNA, the CDR3 is TGCGCCAGCAGCTTGGGGAGCCGGGACTATGGCTACACCTTC. The entire variable domain, with the rest obtained from reference TRBV5-1 and TRBJ1-2, is as follows: KAGVTQTPRYLIKTRGQQVTLSCSPISGHRSVSWYQQTPGQGLQFLFEYFSETQRNKGNFPGRFSGRQFSNSRSEMNVSTLELGDSALYLCASSLGSRDYGYTFGSGTRLTVV.

V gene TRBV2 combines with J gene TRBJ1-4; no clear D. Germline-derived CDR1 and CDR2 are SNHLY and FYNNEI. Trimming removed 7 bases from V and 7 bases from J, with 16 bases in between. This CDR3 region has 14 residues. In nucleotides, the CDR3 is TGTGCCAGCAATCCACGCCTTCTGAGTGAAAAACTGTTTTTT. Translated, it gives CASNPRLLSEKLFF.

This clone has more than one count but fewer than ten. This chain links TRBV5-1 with TRBJ1-6, with TRBD1 matching over 7 bases. The V segment lost 3 bases and the J segment 7 bases; nucleotides outside the gene matches: 7. This CDR3 spans 15 amino acids. Germline V lookup: CDR1 SGHRS, CDR2 YFSETQ. This CDR3 reads CASSYTGEYNSPLHF. CDR3 nucleotide sequence: TGCGCCAGCAGCTACACAGGGGAGTACAATTCACCCCTCCACTTT. The entire variable domain, with the rest obtained from reference TRBV5-1 and TRBJ1-6, is as follows: KAGVTQTPRYLIKTRGQQVTLSCSPISGHRSVSWYQQTPGQGLQFLFEYFSETQRNKGNFPGRFSGRQFSNSRSEMNVSTLELGDSALYLCASSYTGEYNSPLHFGNGTRLTVT.